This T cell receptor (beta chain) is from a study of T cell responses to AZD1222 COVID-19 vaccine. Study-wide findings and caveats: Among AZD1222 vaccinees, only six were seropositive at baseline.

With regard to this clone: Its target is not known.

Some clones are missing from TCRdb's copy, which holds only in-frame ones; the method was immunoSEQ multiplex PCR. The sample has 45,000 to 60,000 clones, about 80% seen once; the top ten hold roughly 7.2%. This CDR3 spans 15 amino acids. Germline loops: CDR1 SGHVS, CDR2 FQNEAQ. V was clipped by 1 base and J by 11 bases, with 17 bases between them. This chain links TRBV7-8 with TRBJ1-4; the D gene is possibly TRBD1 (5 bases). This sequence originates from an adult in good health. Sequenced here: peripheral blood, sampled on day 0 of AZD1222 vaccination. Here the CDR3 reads CASSLEGQTLKKLFF. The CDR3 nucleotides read TGTGCCAGCAGCTTAGAGGGGCAGACGTTGAAGAAACTGTTTTTT.